The TCR beta chain under discussion was sequenced for a study of blood T cells in healthy people across ages. Ranging in age from roughly 6 to 90, the donors were healthy Caucasian individuals from Russia. This clonotype was observed a few times. Its antigen is currently unknown. Study results and caveats: Diversity figures derived from one million T cells were judged to underestimate the true value. With donor CMV status unknown, expanded clonotype changes were possibly confounded.

The CDR3 covers 15 residues. Germline trimming cut 2 bases from V and 8 bases from J; bases unmatched to any gene: 10. Germline CDR1 and CDR2: SGHTA and FQGNSA. Through a sample-barcoded 5' primer and a J-beta primer mix, a second PCR was run for about 6 to 11 cycles. Each of the cDNA molecules was tagged by a template-switch adaptor with 12 random nucleotides. Via MiXCR, TCRdb re-called the 5' RACE reads, giving one row per CDR3 protein. The sample consists of approximately 800,000 distinct CDR3 sequences, about 61% of them appearing once. The sequencing input was blood. This chain joins TRBV7-2 and TRBJ1-2; 8 bases map to TRBD1. The sequence was obtained from a man between 35 and 55 years old in good health. The CDR3: CASSLSTGTGPGYTF. CDR3 coding DNA: TGTGCCAGCAGCTTATCTACCGGGACAGGCCCCGGCTACACCTTC.